This T cell receptor beta chain was sequenced for a study of beta chain features in type 1 diabetes. Study in general: There were 107,917,701 sorted cells examined across all samples. General study findings and limits: Diminished insertions and augmented deletions at VDJ junctions characterized type 1 diabetes patients. Among patients with Type 1 diabetes, TCRB CDR3s were moderately but significantly shorter in every one of the four CD4+ subsets. In comparison with healthy donors, patients had naive, central memory and Treg TCRB repertoires that appeared more similar.

Germline CDR1 ENHRY, CDR2 SYGVKD. The CDR3 consists of 15 residues. Trimming removed 5 bases from V and 2 bases from J; junction bases left unmatched: 4. All of the isolated RNA was reverse transcribed, so expressed TCRB transcripts were sequenced. Some clones are missing from TCRdb's copy, which holds only in-frame ones; the method was immunoSEQ multiplex PCR. The table records hundreds of thousands of clones, under 15% of them present only once. This clone has more than one count but fewer than ten. The target antigen is unknown. The source is a man aged 18 to 35 with type 1 diabetes. The V call is TRBV10-3, the J call TRBJ2-2; 8 bases fit TRBD1. Sequenced sample: naive CD4+ T cells from blood. CDR3 loop: CAISLGQGNTGELFF. The CDR3 DNA reads as TGTGCCATCAGTCTCGGACAGGGAAACACCGGGGAGCTGTTTTTT.